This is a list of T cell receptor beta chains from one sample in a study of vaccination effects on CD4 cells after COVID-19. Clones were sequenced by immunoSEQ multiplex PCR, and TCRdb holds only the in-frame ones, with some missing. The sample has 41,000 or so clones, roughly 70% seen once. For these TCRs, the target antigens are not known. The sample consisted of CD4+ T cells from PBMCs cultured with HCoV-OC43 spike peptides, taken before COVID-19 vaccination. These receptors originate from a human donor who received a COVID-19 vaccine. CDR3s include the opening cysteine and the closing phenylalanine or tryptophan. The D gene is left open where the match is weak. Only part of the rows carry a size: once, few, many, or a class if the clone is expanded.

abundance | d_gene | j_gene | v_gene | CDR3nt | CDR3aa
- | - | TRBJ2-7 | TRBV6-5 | TGTGCCAGCAAGGTCCATAGCTCCTACGAGCAGTACTTC | CASKVHSSYEQYF
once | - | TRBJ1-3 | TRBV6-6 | TGTGCCAGCAGTTACCCGGGACGGAAATCTGGAAACACCATATATTTT | CASSYPGRKSGNTIYF
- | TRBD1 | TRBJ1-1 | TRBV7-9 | TGTGCCAGCAGCAAACGACAGGGGGCGGGTGAAGCTTTCTTT | CASSKRQGAGEAFF
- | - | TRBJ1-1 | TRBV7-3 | TGTGCCAGCAGCCCCACGACAGGGAACACTGAAGCTTTCTTT | CASSPTTGNTEAFF
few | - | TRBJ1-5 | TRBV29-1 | TGCAGCGTTGCAGGGGCAAATCAGCCCCAGCATTTT | CSVAGANQPQHF
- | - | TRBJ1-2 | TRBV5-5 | TGTGCCAGCAGCTTGGCCCTTGGTGGCTACACCTTC | CASSLALGGYTF
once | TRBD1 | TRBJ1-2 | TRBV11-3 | TGTGCCAGCAGCTCAAGGGTCCAGGGGGCAGAAAACTATGGCTACACCTTC | CASSSRVQGAENYGYTF
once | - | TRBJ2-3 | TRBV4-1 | TGCGCCAGCAGCCAAGAGGGACATGGTGGAGATACGCAGTATTTT | CASSQEGHGGDTQYF
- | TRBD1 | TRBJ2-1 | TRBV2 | TGTGCCAGCCTTCGGGGGACAGGCGGGAATGAGCAGTTCTTC | CASLRGTGGNEQFF
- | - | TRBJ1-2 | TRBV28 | TGTGCCAGCAGTTCGGGTATCTATGGCTACACCTTC | CASSSGIYGYTF
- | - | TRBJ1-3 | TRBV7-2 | TGTGCCAGCAGCCTGATGCCGAGGGCGGCTGGAAACACCATATATTTT | CASSLMPRAAGNTIYF
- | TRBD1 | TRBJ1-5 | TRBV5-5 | TGTGCCAGCAGCTTGATGGGGGGACAGGTCAATCAGCCCCAGCATTTT | CASSLMGGQVNQPQHF
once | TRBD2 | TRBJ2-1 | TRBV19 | TGTGCCAGTAGTATAAAAGGACTAGCGGTAAATGAGCAGTTCTTC | CASSIKGLAVNEQFF
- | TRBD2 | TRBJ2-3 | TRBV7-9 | TGTGCCAGCAGCCGACGGACTAGCGGACGCACAGATACGCAGTATTTT | CASSRRTSGRTDTQYF
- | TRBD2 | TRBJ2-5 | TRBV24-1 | TGTGCCACCAGTGCGGCGGGAGTAAAAGAGACCCAGTACTTC | CATSAAGVKETQYF
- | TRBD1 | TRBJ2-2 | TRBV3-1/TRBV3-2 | TGTGCCAGCAGCCAAAGACAGGGGTTGAACACCGGGGAGCTGTTTTTT | CASSQRQGLNTGELFF
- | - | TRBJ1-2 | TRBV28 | TGTGCCAGCAGACCCCCGGTGCCCTCTTATGGCTACACCTTC | CASRPPVPSYGYTF
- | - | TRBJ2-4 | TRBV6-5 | TGTGCCAGCAGCCAGGGGGGTTTGAACATTCAGTACTTC | CASSQGGLNIQYF
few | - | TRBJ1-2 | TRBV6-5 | TGTGCCAGCAGTTACTCAGGGGGTGGCTACACCTTC | CASSYSGGGYTF
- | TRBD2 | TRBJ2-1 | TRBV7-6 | TGTGCCAGCAGCTTACAGAATGCACGGACTAGCGGGAACAATGAGCAGTTCTTC | CASSLQNARTSGNNEQFF
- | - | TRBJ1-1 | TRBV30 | TGTGCCTGGAGTCTGGGGTGGGGTGAAGACACTGAAGCTTTCTTT | CAWSLGWGEDTEAFF
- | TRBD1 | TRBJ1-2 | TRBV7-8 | TGTGCCAGCAGCTTGGGGGACAGGGCATTATATGGCTACACCTTC | CASSLGDRALYGYTF
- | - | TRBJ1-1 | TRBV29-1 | TGCAGCCTACGGGAGGACATGAACACTGAAGCTTTCTTT | CSLREDMNTEAFF
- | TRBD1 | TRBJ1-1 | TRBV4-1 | TGCGCCAGCAGCTTTCGGACAGGCCTGAACACTGAAGCTTTCTTT | CASSFRTGLNTEAFF
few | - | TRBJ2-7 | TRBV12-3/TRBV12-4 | TGTGCCAGCCGAGAGAACAGGGAATACGAGCAGTACTTC | CASRENREYEQYF
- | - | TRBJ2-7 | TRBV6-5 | TGTGCCAGCAGAATCCCCGGCACCGCCGAGCAGTACTTC | CASRIPGTAEQYF
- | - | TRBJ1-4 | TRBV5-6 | TGTGCCAGCCGAGGACAGCTGAATGAAAAACTGTTTTTT | CASRGQLNEKLFF
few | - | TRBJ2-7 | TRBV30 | TGTGCCTGGAGTGTCCGTTACGAGCAGTACTTC | CAWSVRYEQYF
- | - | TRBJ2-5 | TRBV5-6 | TGTGCCAGCAGCTTATTTTTGACACCTGGGGGGGAGACCCAGTACTTC | CASSLFLTPGGETQYF
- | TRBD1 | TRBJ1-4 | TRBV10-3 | TGTGCCATCAATATCGACAGGGGCGGTGAAAAACTGTTTTTT | CAINIDRGGEKLFF
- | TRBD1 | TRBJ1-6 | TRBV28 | TGTGCCAGCTCATCCTTGACAGGGGGCTCGAATAATTCACCCCTCCACTTT | CASSSLTGGSNNSPLHF
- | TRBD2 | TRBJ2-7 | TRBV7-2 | TGTGCCAGCAGCTTAGGAGGGCTAGCGGGAGGCCCTTCCTACGAGCAGTACTTC | CASSLGGLAGGPSYEQYF
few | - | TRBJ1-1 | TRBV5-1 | TGCGCCAGCAGCTCTGGACAGAATTGGAACACTGAAGCTTTCTTT | CASSSGQNWNTEAFF
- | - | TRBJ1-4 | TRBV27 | TGTGCCAGCAGTTTCGTGGGGGGTGACAAACTGTTTTTT | CASSFVGGDKLFF
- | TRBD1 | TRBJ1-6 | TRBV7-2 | TGTGCCAGCAGCTCCCGACAGGGATGGTATTCACCCCTCCACTTT | CASSSRQGWYSPLHF
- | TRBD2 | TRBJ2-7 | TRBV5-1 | TGCGCCAGCAGCCCCACTAGCGGCTCCTACGAGCAGTACTTC | CASSPTSGSYEQYF
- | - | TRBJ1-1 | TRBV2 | TGTGCCAGCAGACCTATGGGAACTGAAGCTTTCTTT | CASRPMGTEAFF
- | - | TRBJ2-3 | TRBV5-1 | TGCGCCAGCAGCCCGGCCCAGGGTGGAACAGATACGCAGTATTTT | CASSPAQGGTDTQYF
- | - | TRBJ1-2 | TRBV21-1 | TGTGCCAGCAGCAGCCCCAACCGCCAATTCGATCACTATTATGGCTACACCTTC | CASSSPNRQFDHYYGYTF
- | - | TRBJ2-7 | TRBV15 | TGTGCCACCAGCAGAGTAGGGCGGAGCGCCTACGAGCAGTACTTC | CATSRVGRSAYEQYF
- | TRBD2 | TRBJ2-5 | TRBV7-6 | TGTGCCAGCAGCTTGGAGCGGGGGGCTCCGAACTTC | CASSLERGAPNF
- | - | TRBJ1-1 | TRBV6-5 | TGTGCCAGCAGTTATTACTACGGAAACACTGAAGCTTTCTTT | CASSYYYGNTEAFF
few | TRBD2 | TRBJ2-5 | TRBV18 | TGTGCCAGCTCACCAAAACCGACTAGCGGGACTGAGACCCAGTACTTC | CASSPKPTSGTETQYF
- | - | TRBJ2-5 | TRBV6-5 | TGTGCCAGCAGTTACTCGGTGGGGGAGACCCAGTACTTC | CASSYSVGETQYF
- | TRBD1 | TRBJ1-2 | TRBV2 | TGTGCCAGCAGTGATCGCCCAGGGGGCTATGGCTACACCTTC | CASSDRPGGYGYTF
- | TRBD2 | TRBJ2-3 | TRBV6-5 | TGTGCCAGCAGATCCTTAGCGGGAGTTCTCGATACGCAGTATTTT | CASRSLAGVLDTQYF
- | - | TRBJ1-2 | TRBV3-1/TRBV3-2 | TGTGCCAGCAGCCAGGGCACCGAAAACTATGGCTACACCTTC | CASSQGTENYGYTF
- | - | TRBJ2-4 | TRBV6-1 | TGTGCCAGCAGTGAAGCGAGAATTTCCGGGGGGTACTTC | CASSEARISGGYF
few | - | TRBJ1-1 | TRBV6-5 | TGTGCCAGCAGTTTACTCGCCTCGAACACTGAAGCTTTCTTT | CASSLLASNTEAFF
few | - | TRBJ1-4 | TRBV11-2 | TGTGCCAGCAGCTCGGGCGCAGGGTCCAATGAAAAACTGTTTTTT | CASSSGAGSNEKLFF
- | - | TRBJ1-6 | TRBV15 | TGTGCCACCAGCAGAGAGTACGGGGCGTACTATAATTCACCCCTCCACTTT | CATSREYGAYYNSPLHF
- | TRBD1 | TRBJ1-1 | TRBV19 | TGTGCCAGTACCCACTGGAAGGACAGGGGTGAGACTGAAGCTTTCTTT | CASTHWKDRGETEAFF
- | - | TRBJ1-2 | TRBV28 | TGTGCCAGCACATTGTACAGGGACGTGGGAGGCTACACCTTC | CASTLYRDVGGYTF
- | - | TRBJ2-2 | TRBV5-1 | TGCGCCAGCAGCCGCGAAGGGCTCAACACCGGGGAGCTGTTTTTT | CASSREGLNTGELFF